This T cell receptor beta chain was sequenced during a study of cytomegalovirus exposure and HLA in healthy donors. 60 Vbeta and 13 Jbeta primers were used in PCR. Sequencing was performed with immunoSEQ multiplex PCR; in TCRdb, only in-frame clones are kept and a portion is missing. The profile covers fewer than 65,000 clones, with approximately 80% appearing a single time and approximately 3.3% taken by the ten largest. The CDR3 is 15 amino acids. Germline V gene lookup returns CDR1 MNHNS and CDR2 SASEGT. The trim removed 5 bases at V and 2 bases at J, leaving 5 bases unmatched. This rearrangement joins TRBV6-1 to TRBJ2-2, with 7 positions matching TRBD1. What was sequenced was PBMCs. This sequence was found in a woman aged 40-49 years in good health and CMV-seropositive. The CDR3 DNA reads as TGTGCCAGCAGTCGGGACAGCCCTAACACCGGGGAGCTGTTTTTT. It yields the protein CASSRDSPNTGELFF.